These 26 T cell receptor beta chains share one sample of origin, sequenced in a study of T cells in Graves' hyperthyroidism and ophthalmopathy. RNA transcripts gave rise to amplified TCR beta CDR3 regions. A set of HTBI primers served as the primers for a first-round RT-PCR of the TCR CDR3. MiXCR, run by TCRdb on the multiplex PCR reads, gives a single entry per CDR3 protein. The table includes hundreds of thousands of distinct CDR3 sequences, around 15% detected once. Sequenced material: blood. The receptors come from a woman under 30 with Graves' hyperthyroidism.

This clonotype appeared many times. The CDR3 sequence: CASSFTTSGIYEQYF. The CDR3 bases are TGTGCCAGCAGCTTTACGACTAGCGGGATCTACGAGCAGTACTTC. This chain connects TRBV11-2 to TRBJ2-7, with 11 bases lining up with TRBD2. The CDR3 length is 15 residues. Per germline, CDR1 SGHAT and CDR2 FQNNGV. V gave up 3 bases and J gave up 3 bases; unmatched junction bases: 4.

This clonotype was counted a few times. The chain carries TRBV20-1 and TRBJ2-3, with TRBD2 identical over 7 bases. The CDR3 spans 14 residues. Germline assignment: CDR1 DFQATT and CDR2 SNEGSKA (reference sequence). Unmatched junction bases numbered 3, after V lost 1 base and J lost 2 bases. CDR3 residues: CSARVAGVTDTQYF. DNA of the CDR3: TGCAGTGCTAGAGTTGCGGGAGTCACAGATACGCAGTATTTT.

Concerning this clonotype: Possible read error: a much larger clone is one base away. The chain has TRBV3-1 and TRBJ1-6, with 8 bases aligning to TRBD1. Germline trimming cut 2 bases from V and 10 bases from J; bases unmatched to any gene: 10. The CDR3 contains 16 residues. Germline V lookup: CDR1 LGHDT, CDR2 YNNKEL (reference sequence). The CDR3 coding sequence is TGTGCCAGCAGCCAAAATACAGGGGGGTGGCACTCACCCCTCCACTTT. The encoded protein is CASSQNTGGWHSPLHF. The complete variable domain, with remaining parts taken from reference TRBV3-1 and TRBJ1-6, reads DTAVSQTPKYLVTQMGNDKSIKCEQNLGHDTMYWYKQDSKKFLKIMFSYNNKELIINETVPNRFSPKSPDKAHLNLHINSLELGDSAVYFCASSQNTGGWHSPLHFGNGTRLTVT.

This clonotype showed up just a few times. J is TRBJ1-5 and V is TRBV19; possible D gene TRBD1, 5 bases. Germline V CDR1 and CDR2: LNHDA, SQIVND (reference sequence). This CDR3 contains 14 residues. V was shortened by 3 bases and J by 6 bases, with 12 bases between the two germline ends. This chain's CDR3 is CASSIVTGGQPQHF. The CDR3, as DNA: TGTGCCAGTAGTATCGTAACAGGCGGTCAGCCCCAGCATTTT.

There are many counts of this clonotype. This chain connects TRBV11-2 to TRBJ2-1, with D tentatively TRBD1 (5 bases). V lost 5 bases and J lost 6, with 14 bases in between. The CDR3 totals 14 residues. Germline V gene sequence: CDR1 SGHAT, CDR2 FQNNGV. CDR3 DNA: TGTGCCAGCAGCGTGGCTAGGGGCGGCAATGAGCAGTTCTTC. Translated, it gives CASSVARGGNEQFF. The full variable domain, rest sourced from reference TRBV11-2 and TRBJ2-1, is EAGVAQSPRYKIIEKRQSVAFWCNPISGHATLYWYQQILGQGPKLLIQFQNNGVVDDSQLPKDRFSAERLKGVDSTLKIQPAKLEDSAVYLCASSVARGGNEQFFGPGTRLTVL.

At least ten counts were recorded for this clonotype. This chain links TRBV2 with TRBJ2-7, with TRBD2 matching 10 bases. Trimming at V came to 6 bases and at J to 5 bases, leaving 13 bases not matched to a gene. The CDR3 contains 16 residues. Looked up from germline, CDR1 is SNHLY and CDR2 is FYNNEI. In nucleotides, the CDR3 is TGTGCCAGCAGACTGGCGTTCCTAGCGGGAGTAAACGAGCAGTACTTC. Protein product: CASRLAFLAGVNEQYF.

This clonotype has ten or more counts. The rearrangement uses TRBV11-2 and TRBJ2-1, with 10 bases fitting TRBD2. The CDR3 length is 17 residues. The germline CDR1 and CDR2 sequences are SGHAT and FQNNGV. Trimming removed 1 base from V and 0 bases from J; junction bases left unmatched: 3. The CDR3 is CASSLVPSGSSYNEQFF. The CDR3 nucleotides are TGTGCCAGCAGCTTAGTCCCTAGCGGGAGCTCCTACAATGAGCAGTTCTTC.

In this sample, this clonotype turned up many times. The CDR3 reads CASSPRGYGYTF. As DNA, the CDR3 is TGTGCCAGCAGCCCCCGGGGCTATGGCTACACCTTC. The V gene is TRBV7-2, the J gene TRBJ1-2; no clear D gene. In germline, CDR1 is SGHTA, CDR2 FQGNSA. The CDR3 loop spans 12 amino acids. Deletions cut 5 bases from V and 4 bases from J, with 8 bases between.

This clonotype was picked up a small number of times. In DNA form, the CDR3 reads TGTGCCAGCAGCCAGCCCCGAACGGGCACAGATACGCAGTATTTT. Translation: CASSQPRTGTDTQYF. The chain employs TRBV3-1 and TRBJ2-3, with no clear D. The CDR3 is 15 amino acids. Looked up from germline, CDR1 is LGHDT and CDR2 is YNNKEL (reference sequence). The germline V and J ends were trimmed by 3 bases and 1 base, with 11 bases remaining between them.

This clonotype occurred many times. The chain carries TRBV2 and TRBJ1-3; the match to TRBD1 covers 11 bases. CDR3 length equals 15 residues. With V trimmed by 6 bases and J by 2 bases, 3 bases remained unmatched. Looked up from germline, CDR1 is SNHLY and CDR2 is FYNNEI. The CDR3 region has the DNA TGTGCCAGCAGGGACAGGGGGCTCGCTGGAAACACCATATATTTT. Its translation: CASRDRGLAGNTIYF.

CDR3 amino acids: CAWSPTGGWYNEQFF. The CDR3 DNA is TGTGCCTGGAGTCCAACGGGAGGTTGGTACAATGAGCAGTTCTTC. The chain carries TRBV30 and TRBJ2-1; 7 bases agree with TRBD2. The junction had 8 bases not matched to a gene; V was cut back by 2 bases and J by 4 bases. Per germline, CDR1 GTSNPN and CDR2 SVGIG (reference sequence). CDR3 length equals 15 residues.

The chain uses TRBV25-1 and TRBJ2-1; 10 bases map to TRBD2. Trimming removed 3 bases from V and 6 bases from J; junction bases left unmatched: 11. The length of the CDR3 is 17 residues. Looked up from germline, CDR1 is MGHDK and CDR2 is SYGVNS. The chain's CDR3 is CASSDLGAGGPFNEQFF. Written as DNA, the CDR3 is TGTGCCAGCAGTGATTTAGGAGCGGGAGGGCCCTTCAATGAGCAGTTCTTC.

This clonotype has just a few counts. The J gene is TRBJ2-2, the V gene TRBV7-6; D not certain. The V gene lost 2 bases and the J gene lost 5 bases, with 12 bases spanning the gap. CDR1 is SGHVS and CDR2 is FNYEAQ in the germline V gene. This CDR3 has 15 amino acids. The CDR3 coding sequence is TGTGCCAGCAGCTTAAATAGTCAGACTACCGGGGAGCTGTTTTTT. This gives the protein CASSLNSQTTGELFF.

Many counts were recorded for this clonotype. The rearrangement links TRBV7-9 to TRBJ2-3, with D perhaps matching TRBD2 (5 bases). This CDR3 spans 17 amino acids. V dropped 0 bases and J dropped 2 bases, with 15 bases sitting between them. Germline V gene data show CDR1 as SEHNR and CDR2 as FQNEAQ (reference sequence). CDR3 sequence: CASSLALLGSSTDTQYF. The CDR3 coding sequence is TGTGCCAGCAGCTTAGCGCTTCTAGGGAGTTCCACAGATACGCAGTATTTT.

This clonotype has more than one count but fewer than ten. This rearrangement joins TRBV28 to TRBJ2-7; 11 positions match TRBD2. The CDR3 has 18 residues. The germline gives CDR1 MDHEN, CDR2 SYDVKM. J was trimmed by 4 bases and V by 6 bases; bases with no gene match: 17. As DNA, the CDR3 is TGTGCCAGCAGCCCTAACGGAGAGACTAGCGGGAAGCCGTACGAGCAGTACTTC. It codes for CASSPNGETSGKPYEQYF.

In its sample, this clonotype was seen a few times. This chain joins TRBV4-1 and TRBJ2-3, with 10 bases identical to TRBD2. Germline assignment: CDR1 MGHRA and CDR2 YSYEKL. V trimming: 1 base; J trimming: 2 bases; junction bases outside the gene matches: 3. The CDR3 has 16 amino acids. The CDR3 region is CASSQGTSGPTDTQYF. Here the CDR3 DNA reads TGCGCCAGCAGCCAAGGGACTAGCGGCCCCACAGATACGCAGTATTTT.

J is TRBJ2-7 and V is TRBV29-1; D is possibly TRBD2 (5 bases). V lost 6 bases, J lost 1 base, and 10 bases lay in between. The CDR3 has 12 amino acids. Germline assignment: CDR1 SQVTM and CDR2 ANQGSEA. The CDR3 sequence: CSVGEVSYEQYF. As DNA, the CDR3 is TGCAGCGTCGGGGAAGTTTCCTACGAGCAGTACTTC.

This clonotype came up a few times. The chain carries TRBV6-1 and TRBJ1-2; possibly TRBD1 for D (5 bases). V gave up 4 bases and J gave up 8 bases, with 17 bases separating them. The germline CDR1 and CDR2 sequences are MNHNS and SASEGT. The CDR3 totals 14 residues. The CDR3 DNA reads TGTGCCAGCAGTGCCTGGGGGAATCAGGGCGGCTACACCTTC. It yields the protein CASSAWGNQGGYTF.

This clonotype showed up many times. The chain combines TRBV11-2 with TRBJ2-7, with TRBD1 matching 7 bases. This CDR3 has 14 amino acids. Germline V gene lookup returns CDR1 SGHAT and CDR2 FQNNGV. Trimming took 2 bases from V and 3 from J; bases not matched to a gene: 4. In DNA form, the CDR3 reads TGTGCCAGCAGCTTAATAGGGGGCAACTACGAGCAGTACTTC. Its protein is CASSLIGGNYEQYF.

The gene calls are TRBV4-2 and TRBJ1-2; a weak D match, TRBD1 (5 bases). The CDR3 length is 15 residues. Per the germline V gene, CDR1 is LGHNA and CDR2 is YNFKEQ. The V and J ends lost 2 bases and 3 bases respectively, with 13 bases between them. CDR3 region: CASSQPTMGDYGYTF. CDR3 DNA sequence: TGTGCCAGCAGCCAACCGACAATGGGGGACTATGGCTACACCTTC.

J is TRBJ2-7 and V is TRBV9, with D perhaps TRBD1 or TRBD2 (5 bases each). V was pared by 0 bases and J by 8 bases, with 15 bases between. From germline, CDR1 is SGDLS and CDR2 YYNGEE. The CDR3 consists of 14 residues. This CDR3 reads CASSVGGKGGQQYF. The CDR3 nucleotides are TGTGCCAGCAGCGTAGGGGGGAAAGGTGGACAGCAGTACTTC.

This clonotype was observed at least ten times. The rearrangement links TRBV3-1 to TRBJ2-1; 9 nucleotides match TRBD2. Germline-derived CDR1 and CDR2 are LGHDT and YNNKEL (reference sequence). The ends lost 1 base at V and 9 bases at J; junction bases unmatched: 7. The CDR3 has 15 amino acids. The CDR3 loop is CASSQARGLASEQFF. In nucleotides, the CDR3 is TGTGCCAGCAGCCAAGCTAGGGGACTAGCATCTGAGCAGTTCTTC.

As to this clonotype: Since a much larger clone is just one base distant, this may be a read error. This chain connects TRBV27 to TRBJ2-1; TRBD2 matches 11 bases. CDR1 is MNHEY and CDR2 is SMNVEV in the germline V gene (reference sequence). V dropped 8 bases and J dropped 5; count of bases not matched to a gene: 8. The length of the CDR3 is 15 residues. CDR3 sequence (DNA): TGTGCCAGCGGCTCCGGGACTAGCGGTCACAATGAGCAGTTCTTC. It specifies CASGSGTSGHNEQFF.

Comment on this clonotype: A much larger clone lies one base from this, so it may be a read error. This is likely a read error, given that the CDR3 carries no conserved phenylalanine or tryptophan at its end. The chain is built from TRBV30 and TRBJ1-1; no definite D call. Germline CDR1 reads GTSNPN; CDR2 reads SVGIG (reference sequence). The CDR3 consists of 13 residues. Trimming stripped 5 bases from V and 0 bases from J, with 10 bases between. CDR3 nucleotides: TGTGCCTGGTCGCTCGGTGTGAACACTGAAGCTTTCCTT. Its translation: CAWSLGVNTEAFL.

In its sample, this clonotype was seen many times. V usage is TRBV28 and J usage is TRBJ2-7; D remains ambiguous. Trimming shortened V by 4 bases and J by 3 bases, and 7 bases separated the two germline ends. The CDR3 consists of 12 residues. CDR1 MDHEN and CDR2 SYDVKM come from the germline V gene. CDR3 in DNA: TGTGCCAGCAGTTCTCCCCTCTACGAGCAGTACTTC. Translation gives CASSSPLYEQYF. The full variable domain, its missing parts supplied by reference TRBV28 and TRBJ2-7, is DVKVTQSSRYLVKRTGEKVFLECVQDMDHENMFWYRQDPGLGLRLIYFSYDVKMKEKGDIPEGYSVSREKKERFSLILESASTNQTSMYLCASSSPLYEQYFGPGTRLTVT.

Only a few counts were recorded for this clonotype. The gene calls are TRBV28 and TRBJ2-6; D possibly matches TRBD1 or TRBD2 (5 bases each). The CDR3 loop spans 17 amino acids. Germline CDR1 reads MDHEN; CDR2 reads SYDVKM. The V and J ends lost 6 bases and 13 bases respectively, with 28 bases between them. The CDR3 region has the DNA TGTGCCAGCAGCCAAAGGGGATCAGGGTCCCCAGAGGGAGTCCTGACTTTC. Translating it yields CASSQRGSGSPEGVLTF.